The TCR beta chain under discussion was sequenced for a study of T cell responses to AZD1222 COVID-19 vaccine. Across the whole study: Pooling covered second doses at about 4 or about 12 weeks.

As for this clone: No antigen is known for it.

Study conclusions and caveats: Baseline antibody screening turned up just six seropositive AZD1222 recipients.

V dropped 0 bases and J dropped 0 bases, with 9 bases sitting between them. This CDR3 spans 15 amino acids. Germline CDR1 is SGHRS and CDR2 is YFSETQ. Some clones are missing from TCRdb's copy, which holds only in-frame ones; the method was immunoSEQ multiplex PCR. The data hold around 120,000 clones, with more than 75% observed a single time. The material sequenced was peripheral blood, taken on day 0 of AZD1222 vaccination. The V gene is TRBV5-1, the J gene TRBJ1-1, with D possibly TRBD1 on 6 matching bases. This TCR came from an adult in good health. In DNA form, the CDR3 reads TGCGCCAGCAGCTTGGAGGGGGACCTGAACACTGAAGCTTTCTTT. The encoded protein is CASSLEGDLNTEAFF.